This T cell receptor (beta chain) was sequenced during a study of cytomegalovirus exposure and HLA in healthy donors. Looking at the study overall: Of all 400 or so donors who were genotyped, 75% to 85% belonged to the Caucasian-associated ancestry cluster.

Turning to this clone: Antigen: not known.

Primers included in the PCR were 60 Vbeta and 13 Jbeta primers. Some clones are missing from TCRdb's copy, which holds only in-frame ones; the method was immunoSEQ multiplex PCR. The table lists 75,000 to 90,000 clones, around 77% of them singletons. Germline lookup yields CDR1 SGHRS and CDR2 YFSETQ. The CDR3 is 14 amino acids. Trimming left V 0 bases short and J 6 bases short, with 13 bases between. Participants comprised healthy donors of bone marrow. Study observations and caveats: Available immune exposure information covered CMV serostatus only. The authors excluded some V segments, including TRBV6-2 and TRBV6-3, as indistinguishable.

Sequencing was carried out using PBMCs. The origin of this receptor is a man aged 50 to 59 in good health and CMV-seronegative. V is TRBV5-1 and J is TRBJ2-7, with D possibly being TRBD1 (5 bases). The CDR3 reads CASSLEYEGAEQYF. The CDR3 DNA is TGCGCCAGCAGCTTGGAGTACGAAGGGGCCGAGCAGTACTTC. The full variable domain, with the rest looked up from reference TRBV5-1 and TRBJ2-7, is KAGVTQTPRYLIKTRGQQVTLSCSPISGHRSVSWYQQTPGQGLQFLFEYFSETQRNKGNFPGRFSGRQFSNSRSEMNVSTLELGDSALYLCASSLEYEGAEQYFGPGTRLTVT.